This note documents a single T cell receptor beta chain sequence. The record originates from a study of blood T cell repertoires in COVID-19. Overall study: The analysed material was cDNA or gDNA that came from T cells, B-cell-depleted T cells, or PBMCs.

Source study methods: Nucleated cell number was recorded as an estimate derived from reference gene primer amplification. Method: immunoSEQ multiplex PCR; TCRdb's copy keeps in-frame clones and lacks some. V, J and clone size are those of that table, while D and trimming were read from the DNA. The data hold roughly 500,000 clones, with roughly 87% observed a single time. Seattle patients were enrolled during active infection and followed longitudinally. V was cut by 4 bases and J by 9 bases, with 15 bases left in between. This CDR3 contains 13 residues. The chain joins TRBV12-3 or TRBV12-4 to TRBJ1-2; D gene unclear. The sequence was obtained from a man aged 18 to 30 with COVID-19, enrolled during active disease. The specimen sequenced was peripheral blood. This chain's CDR3 is CASSSGESRSYTF. The CDR3 nucleotides are TGTGCCAGCAGTTCGGGAGAGTCACGCAGCTACACCTTC.